One sample yielded the 8 T cell receptor beta chains listed below, sequenced in a study of T-cell reconstitution after alpha-beta-depleted transplantation in children. Researchers prepared the TCRbeta library using unique molecular identifiers, the study reports. TCRdb re-analysed the PCR reads in MiXCR, keeping a single row per CDR3 protein. The table has hundreds of thousands of distinct CDR3 sequences, about 10% seen once. This specimen consisted of PBMCs from the stem cell graft donor, obtained from the stem cell graft. Source of these receptors: a human donor who donated a stem cell graft to a child with acute myeloid leukemia.

The CDR3 loop is CAWVPIGGDGYEQYF. The CDR3 DNA is TGTGCCTGGGTCCCCATCGGGGGGGACGGCTACGAGCAGTACTTC. The V gene is TRBV30, the J gene TRBJ2-7; TRBD2 matches at 8 bases. The J segment lost 3 bases and the V segment lost 5 bases, leaving 12 bases of the junction unmatched. This CDR3 is 15 amino acids long. Germline CDR1 and CDR2: GTSNPN and SVGIG (reference sequence).

This chain links TRBV5-4 with TRBJ2-5; D is possibly TRBD2 (6 bases). Germline V gene lookup returns CDR1 SGHNT and CDR2 YYREEE (reference sequence). V lost 4 bases and J 2 bases, leaving 12 bases between the germline ends. The CDR3 consists of 14 residues. CDR3 sequence: CASSRGGLQETQYF. The CDR3 coding sequence is TGTGCCAGCAGCCGAGGAGGGTTACAAGAGACCCAGTACTTC.

This clonotype was counted many times. This chain joins TRBV9 and TRBJ2-7; 11 bases line up with TRBD2. Germline CDR1 SGDLS, CDR2 YYNGEE. V was pared by 3 bases and J by 5 bases, with 1 base of the junction left unmatched. The CDR3 loop spans 13 amino acids. The CDR3 DNA follows: TGTGCCAGCAGCGCGACTAGCGGGAACGAGCAGTACTTC. It encodes CASSATSGNEQYF.

This clonotype was counted once. The rearrangement links TRBV15 to TRBJ2-5; D possibly corresponds to TRBD1 (6 bases). Germline V gene lookup returns CDR1 LNHNV and CDR2 YYDKDF (reference sequence). The CDR3 length is 16 residues. The V and J ends lost 1 base and 5 bases respectively, with 17 bases between them. For the CDR3, the DNA is TGTGCCACCAGCAGAGTCTATTGGGGGCTTGCGGAGACCCAGTACTTC. This encodes CATSRVYWGLAETQYF.

This clonotype showed up just a few times. J is TRBJ1-5 and V is TRBV30; unclear D gene. The germline V gene has CDR1 GTSNPN and CDR2 SVGIG (reference sequence). Trimming shortened V by 5 bases and J by 3 bases, and 8 bases separated the two germline ends. The CDR3 length is 12 residues. For the CDR3, the DNA is TGTGCCTGGGCCGACACCAATCAGCCCCAGCATTTT. Translation: CAWADTNQPQHF.

This clonotype was observed many times. This rearrangement joins TRBV6-5 to TRBJ2-1, with 10 nucleotides matching TRBD2. V was clipped by 2 bases and J by 5 bases; unmatched bases: 6. This CDR3 has 16 amino acids. Germline V lookup: CDR1 MNHEY, CDR2 SVGAGI. CDR3 in amino acids: CASSYVTSGTDNEQFF. The CDR3, as DNA: TGTGCCAGCAGTTACGTAACTAGCGGGACCGACAATGAGCAGTTCTTC.

This clonotype was observed once. The CDR3 sequence: CASSQDISGSSVPLHF. In nucleotides, the CDR3 is TGTGCCAGCAGCCAAGATATTTCGGGCAGTTCGGTACCCCTCCACTTT. The rearrangement joins TRBV3-1 to TRBJ1-6; D uncertain. This CDR3 is built from 16 residues. Trimming pared 0 bases from V and 12 bases from J, leaving 18 bases between. Germline V lookup: CDR1 LGHDT, CDR2 YNNKEL (reference sequence).

Only a few counts were recorded for this clonotype. This chain connects TRBV20-1 to TRBJ2-7; TRBD2 aligns across 10 bases. This CDR3 comprises 15 residues. Unmatched junction bases numbered 11, after V lost 3 bases and J lost 6 bases. CDR1 is DFQATT, CDR2 SNEGSKA, per germline (reference sequence). The CDR3 bases are TGCAGTGCTAGCTCCGGGACTAGCGCATCTTCCGAGCAGTACTTC. Amino acid sequence: CSASSGTSASSEQYF.